This passage covers 12 T cell receptor beta chains from one sample sequenced in a study of T cells in Graves' hyperthyroidism and ophthalmopathy. Amplified regions were TCR beta CDR3 sequences from RNA transcripts. HTBI primers drove first-round RT-PCR of the TCR CDR3. In TCRdb, the multiplex PCR reads were re-called with MiXCR into one record per CDR3 protein. Among approximately 400,000 distinct CDR3 sequences, around 13% were seen once, and the ten largest hold 9.5% to 11%. Sample: blood. These receptors all come from a woman aged 55-75 years with Graves' hyperthyroidism.

The CDR3 here is CSAKVMSSYEQYF. The CDR3, as DNA: TGCAGCGCCAAAGTGATGAGCTCCTACGAGCAGTACTTC. J is TRBJ2-7 and V is TRBV29-1, with unresolved D. The germline V gene has CDR1 SQVTM and CDR2 ANQGSEA. The CDR3 loop spans 13 amino acids. V was pared by 7 bases and J by 0 bases, with 13 bases between.

This clonotype has a count of ten or more. The V gene is TRBV28, the J gene TRBJ2-5; D is possibly TRBD1 (5 bases). CDR1 and CDR2 (germline): MDHEN, SYDVKM. The CDR3 is 14 amino acids. The V end was cut by 6 bases, the J end by 1 base, with 12 bases between. The CDR3 here is CASRPWGSQETQYF. CDR3 sequence (DNA): TGTGCCAGCAGACCCTGGGGCAGCCAAGAGACCCAGTACTTC.

The chain is built from TRBV6-1 and TRBJ2-2; 13 positions match TRBD2. This CDR3 region has 16 residues. Trimming removed 5 bases from V and 8 bases from J; junction bases left unmatched: 8. CDR1 is MNHNS and CDR2 is SASEGT in the germline V gene. This chain's CDR3 is CASSKTSGRNGGELFF. CDR3 nucleotides: TGTGCCAGCAGTAAGACTAGCGGGAGGAATGGTGGGGAGCTGTTTTTT.

The chain couples TRBV5-6 to TRBJ1-3; D unclear. Germline V gene sequence: CDR1 SGHDT, CDR2 YYEEEE. Trimming pared 2 bases from V and 4 bases from J, leaving 10 bases between. This CDR3 has 14 residues. The CDR3 sequence is CASSFGSEGNTIYF. The CDR3 region has the DNA TGTGCCAGCAGCTTTGGGTCGGAAGGAAACACCATATATTTT.

This clonotype was counted ten times or more. V is TRBV3-1 and J is TRBJ2-1; 9 bases map to TRBD2. This CDR3 spans 14 amino acids. The V gene's germline CDR1 is LGHDT and CDR2 YNNKEL (reference sequence). After removal of 5 bases from V and 2 bases from J, the junction contained 1 base not matched to a gene. The CDR3 protein is CASSSSGAYNEQFF. CDR3 DNA sequence: TGTGCCAGCAGCTCTAGCGGGGCCTACAATGAGCAGTTCTTC.

This clonotype was detected a few times. This chain joins TRBV12-3 or TRBV12-4 and TRBJ1-5, with D unresolved. Trimming pared 4 bases from V and 0 bases from J, leaving 16 bases between. The CDR3 runs 17 residues. This CDR3 reads CASSSKRGSVSNQPQHF. CDR3 bases: TGTGCCAGCAGTTCCAAAAGAGGTTCTGTTAGCAATCAGCCCCAGCATTTT.

There are many counts of this clonotype. The chain employs TRBV12-3 or TRBV12-4 and TRBJ2-1; D gene unclear. V was pared by 5 bases and J by 4 bases, with 6 bases between. The CDR3 spans 12 residues. The chain's CDR3 is CASSRQYNEQFF. As DNA, the CDR3 is TGTGCCAGCAGTCGTCAATACAATGAGCAGTTCTTC.

The V call is TRBV29-1, the J call TRBJ2-6, with no clear D. Trimming stripped 2 bases from V and 2 bases from J, with 10 bases between. Germline lookup yields CDR1 SQVTM and CDR2 ANQGSEA. The CDR3 is 15 residues long. The CDR3 protein is CSVEQFSPGANVLTF. As DNA, the CDR3 is TGCAGCGTTGAACAGTTCAGCCCTGGGGCCAACGTCCTGACTTTC.

The chain has TRBV16 and TRBJ2-4; weak D call: TRBD2 (6 bases). CDR1 is KGHSY, CDR2 FQNENV, per germline. The CDR3 runs 15 residues. V was clipped by 2 bases and J by 6 bases, with 14 bases between them. This CDR3 reads CASSQGKGGGNIQYF. DNA for the CDR3: TGTGCCAGCAGCCAAGGTAAGGGAGGAGGAAACATTCAGTACTTC.

This clonotype was detected only a few times. The genes are TRBV5-1 and TRBJ2-1; 11 nucleotides match TRBD1. The CDR3 is 13 amino acids. Germline lookup yields CDR1 SGHRS and CDR2 YFSETQ. The CDR3 DNA is TGCGCTTCCGGACAGGGGGCTTACAATGAGCAGTTCTTC. Protein product: CASGQGAYNEQFF.

This sequence joins TRBV18 and TRBJ2-2; 9 nucleotides match TRBD1. Trimming removed 0 bases from V and 4 bases from J; junction bases left unmatched: 6. CDR1 and CDR2 from the germline V gene are KGHSH and LQKENI. The CDR3 totals 17 residues. Written as DNA, the CDR3 is TGTGCCAGCTCACCACCCTCGAACAGGGGGCTCACCGGGGAGCTGTTTTTT. This sequence encodes CASSPPSNRGLTGELFF.

This clonotype was observed at least ten times. This chain links TRBV12-3 or TRBV12-4 with TRBJ1-2, with 8 bases matching TRBD1. The CDR3 contains 13 residues. The J segment lost 8 bases and the V segment lost 5 bases, leaving 7 bases of the junction unmatched. The CDR3 here is CASSRTGKEGYTF. In DNA, the CDR3 is TGTGCCAGCAGTCGGACAGGGAAAGAGGGCTACACCTTC.